The 21 T cell receptor beta chains below were found in one sample sequenced in a study of T-cell reconstitution after alpha-beta-depleted transplantation in children. Researchers prepared the TCRbeta library using unique molecular identifiers, the study reports. MiXCR, run by TCRdb on the PCR reads, gives a single entry per CDR3 protein. Of over 150,000 distinct CDR3 sequences listed, approximately 15% are singletons. The source was PBMCs from the stem cell graft donor, collected from the stem cell graft. Source of these receptors: a human donor who donated a stem cell graft to a child with acute lymphoblastic leukemia.

This clonotype occurred many times. The chain is built from TRBV5-1 and TRBJ1-2; the D is unclear. With 0 bases removed from V and 3 bases from J, the gap between germline ends came to 6 bases. The V gene's germline CDR1 is SGHRS and CDR2 YFSETQ. The CDR3 runs 13 residues. CDR3 sequence reads: CASSLEGDYGYTF. CDR3 bases: TGCGCCAGCAGCTTGGAGGGTGACTATGGCTACACCTTC.

The genes are TRBV7-9 and TRBJ2-7; a possible D gene is TRBD2 (6 bases). This CDR3 is 14 amino acids long. V gave up 3 bases and J gave up 6 bases, with 15 bases separating them. Per germline, CDR1 SEHNR and CDR2 FQNEAQ (reference sequence). For the CDR3, the DNA is TGTGCCAGCAGCTTGACTAGTGAAGGTTCCGAGCAGTACTTC. Translation: CASSLTSEGSEQYF.

This clonotype came up many times. This chain joins TRBV5-1 and TRBJ2-1; TRBD2 matches 12 bases. This CDR3 is built from 15 residues. The V segment lost 3 bases and the J segment 7 bases; nucleotides outside the gene matches: 5. CDR1 is SGHRS and CDR2 is YFSETQ in the germline V gene. The CDR3 here is CASSWTSGIENEQFF. As DNA, the CDR3 is TGCGCCAGCAGCTGGACTAGCGGGATCGAGAATGAGCAGTTCTTC.

This clonotype came up many times. This chain uses TRBV29-1 with TRBJ2-7; D is perhaps TRBD1 (6 bases). Trimming left V 6 bases short and J 6 bases short, with 15 bases between. CDR3 length: 12 residues. Germline CDR1 SQVTM, CDR2 ANQGSEA. The CDR3 loop is CSVAQGTLEQYF. CDR3 bases: TGCAGCGTCGCTCAAGGGACACTCGAGCAGTACTTC.

The DNA of the CDR3 is TGTGCCAGCAGCAAAGTGGTCGTTATAAAGCTAGCGGGGAACGATGAGCAGTTCTTC. Encoded protein: CASSKVVVIKLAGNDEQFF. The J gene is TRBJ2-1, the V gene TRBV21-1; the table's D call, TRBD2, was not checked against the DNA. TRBV21-1 counts as a pseudogene. CDR3 length equals 19 residues.

This clonotype showed up many times. The chain recombines TRBV12-3 or TRBV12-4 with TRBJ1-2; a weak D match, TRBD1 (5 bases). The CDR3 sequence is 14 residues long. V lost 7 bases and J lost 8, with 20 bases in between. The CDR3 nucleotides read TGTGCCAGCACCAACGGGGGGACCTATGGAGGCTACACCTTC. Translating it yields CASTNGGTYGGYTF.

The rearrangement joins TRBV5-1 to TRBJ1-2, with D perhaps TRBD1 (6 bases). Trimming pared 4 bases from V and 4 bases from J, leaving 17 bases between. The CDR3 sequence is 15 residues long. Germline values: CDR1 SGHRS, CDR2 YFSETQ. The CDR3 sequence is CASSRGSGQLYGYTF. CDR3 DNA: TGCGCCAGCAGCCGCGGAAGTGGACAGCTCTATGGCTACACCTTC. Based on the CDR3 plus reference TRBV5-1 and TRBJ1-2, the full variable domain is KAGVTQTPRYLIKTRGQQVTLSCSPISGHRSVSWYQQTPGQGLQFLFEYFSETQRNKGNFPGRFSGRQFSNSRSEMNVSTLELGDSALYLCASSRGSGQLYGYTFGSGTRLTVV.

This clonotype came up many times. A much larger clone differs from this one at a single base, so this may be a read error. V is TRBV5-1 and J is TRBJ2-6; tentatively, D is TRBD1 (5 bases). This CDR3 has 16 residues. CDR1 is SGHRS and CDR2 is YFSETQ in the germline V gene. DNA for the CDR3: TGCGCCAGCAGCCATAAGCAGGGTTCTGGGGCCAACGGCCTGACTTTC. This codes for CASSHKQGSGANGLTF.

This clonotype was counted many times. The V and J genes are TRBV5-1 and TRBJ2-1; D might be TRBD2 (6 bases). The CDR3 runs 16 residues. CDR1 is SGHRS, CDR2 YFSETQ, per germline. V gave up 4 bases and J gave up 7 bases, with 21 bases separating them. This chain's CDR3 is CASSPLSGDSGNEQFF. The CDR3 DNA follows: TGCGCCAGCAGCCCCTTATCGGGAGACTCGGGGAATGAGCAGTTCTTC. Full variable domain (remainder filled in from reference TRBV5-1 and TRBJ2-1): KAGVTQTPRYLIKTRGQQVTLSCSPISGHRSVSWYQQTPGQGLQFLFEYFSETQRNKGNFPGRFSGRQFSNSRSEMNVSTLELGDSALYLCASSPLSGDSGNEQFFGPGTRLTVL.

This clonotype came up many times. The chain employs TRBV20-1 and TRBJ2-1; the D is unclear. This CDR3 spans 11 amino acids. The germline gives CDR1 DFQATT, CDR2 SNEGSKA (reference sequence). The ends were cut back, 5 bases at V and 6 bases at J, with 8 bases in the middle. The chain's CDR3 is CSAPDRNEQFF. CDR3 nucleotides: TGCAGTGCTCCAGACCGCAATGAGCAGTTCTTC.

This clonotype was counted at least ten times. DNA of the CDR3: TGTGCCAGCGGAACTCGCAACTCTAACTATGGCTACACCTTC. Its protein is CASGTRNSNYGYTF. The chain carries TRBV2 and TRBJ1-2, with D hard to call. The CDR3 is made up of 14 amino acids. Per the germline V gene, CDR1 is SNHLY and CDR2 is FYNNEI. Trimming pared 8 bases from V and 0 bases from J, leaving 13 bases between. Supplemented by reference TRBV2 and TRBJ1-2, the full variable domain reads EPEVTQTPSHQVTQMGQEVILRCVPISNHLYFYWYRQILGQKVEFLVSFYNNEISEKSEIFDDQFSVERPDGSNFTLKIRSTKLEDSAMYFCASGTRNSNYGYTFGSGTRLTVV.

The J gene is TRBJ2-2, the V gene TRBV18, with D uncertain. V was shortened by 0 bases and J by 6 bases, with 8 bases between the two germline ends. CDR3 length equals 14 residues. Germline V gene sequence: CDR1 KGHSH, CDR2 LQKENI. The CDR3 loop reads CASSPPPRPGELFF. The CDR3 bases are TGTGCCAGCTCACCACCGCCGCGTCCCGGGGAGCTGTTTTTT.

In this sample, this clonotype turned up a few times. The chain joins TRBV11-2 to TRBJ2-1; 7 nucleotides align to TRBD1. Germline-derived CDR1 and CDR2 are SGHAT and FQNNGV. The CDR3 totals 18 residues. V lost 5 bases and J lost 3; bases outside the gene matches: 16. CDR3 protein: CASSQVGQVTRHYNEQFF. The DNA for the CDR3 is TGTGCCAGCAGCCAGGTCGGACAGGTCACCCGGCACTACAATGAGCAGTTCTTC.

This clonotype has at least ten counts. V is TRBV28 and J is TRBJ2-3; no definite D call. Germline V gene sequence: CDR1 MDHEN, CDR2 SYDVKM. CDR3 length: 13 amino acids. The ends were cut back, 2 bases at V and 6 bases at J, with 9 bases in the middle. As DNA, the CDR3 is TGTGCCAGCAGTTTACGTGCCGGGGATACGCAGTATTTT. Amino acid sequence: CASSLRAGDTQYF.

This clonotype was seen many times. The chain is built from TRBV7-9 and TRBJ2-5, with D tentatively TRBD2 (6 bases). The length of the CDR3 is 14 residues. The V gene's germline CDR1 is SEHNR and CDR2 FQNEAQ (reference sequence). The V gene lost 0 bases and the J gene lost 5 bases, with 10 bases spanning the gap. CDR3 sequence reads: CASSLAGTRETQYF. CDR3 nucleotide sequence: TGTGCCAGCAGCTTAGCCGGGACTCGTGAGACCCAGTACTTC.

This clonotype has ten or more counts. This sequence joins TRBV20-1 and TRBJ2-7, with 8 bases lining up with TRBD2. Germline V CDR1 and CDR2: DFQATT, SNEGSKA (reference sequence). The J segment lost 0 bases and the V segment lost 0 bases, leaving 7 bases of the junction unmatched. CDR3 length: 16 residues. CDR3 sequence reads: CSARDWGAGDSYEQYF. The CDR3 DNA reads TGCAGTGCTAGAGATTGGGGAGCGGGAGACTCCTACGAGCAGTACTTC.

This clonotype was recorded at least ten times. The chain employs TRBV20-1 and TRBJ1-1, with 9 bases that match TRBD1. Germline V CDR1 and CDR2: DFQATT, SNEGSKA (reference sequence). Losses at the gene ends were 6 bases for V and 3 bases for J; bases not matched to a gene: 8. The CDR3 has 14 amino acids. Written as DNA, the CDR3 is TGCAGTGCAATTGACAGGGGGTGGGACACTGAAGCTTTCTTT. It specifies CSAIDRGWDTEAFF.

In its sample, this clonotype was seen many times. CDR3 amino acids: CASSRDRETQYF. CDR3 nucleotide sequence: TGTGCCAGCAGCCGGGACCGAGAGACCCAGTACTTC. The chain links TRBV12-3 or TRBV12-4 to TRBJ2-5; D may be TRBD1 or TRBD2 (5 bases each). The CDR3 has 12 amino acids. Deletions cut 6 bases from V and 4 bases from J, with 9 bases between.

This clonotype was seen at least ten times. The CDR3 reads CASRARDRLLREQYF. The CDR3, as DNA: TGTGCCAGCAGAGCTAGGGACAGGCTCCTACGAGAGCAGTACTTC. The chain carries TRBV28 and TRBJ2-7; 8 bases agree with TRBD1. This CDR3 spans 15 amino acids. The junction had 14 bases not matched to a gene; V was cut back by 6 bases and J by 7 bases. Germline V gene sequence: CDR1 MDHEN, CDR2 SYDVKM.

This clonotype was recorded many times. V gene TRBV12-3 or TRBV12-4 combines with J gene TRBJ2-7; a possible D gene is TRBD2 (5 bases). The CDR3 has 16 amino acids. V shed 2 bases and J shed 3 bases, with 17 bases lying between them. CDR3 nucleotide sequence: TGTGCCAGCAGTTTAAGGGCGGGTAGAATGGACTACGAGCAGTACTTC. This encodes CASSLRAGRMDYEQYF.

In its sample, this clonotype was seen many times. The V and J genes are TRBV5-1 and TRBJ2-6; no reliable D call. CDR1 and CDR2 from the germline V gene are SGHRS and YFSETQ. V was clipped by 4 bases and J by 0 bases, with 11 bases between them. The CDR3 is made up of 16 amino acids. This CDR3 reads CASSPSQVSGANVLTF. The CDR3 region has the DNA TGCGCCAGCAGCCCCTCTCAGGTCTCTGGGGCCAACGTCCTGACTTTC.